The 8 T cell receptor beta chains in this list originate from one sample, sequenced in a study of T cells expressing NK-cell markers. TCRdb re-called the 5' RACE reads and catalogs CDR3 proteins one per entry, DNA excluded. Recorded for this sample: hundreds of thousands of distinct CDR3 sequences. Sequencing input: blood T cells: a sorted CD56 or NKG2C T cell subset, CD4+ or CD8+ T cells, or bulk PBMC T cells (not recorded which). These receptors were obtained from a man younger than 35 in good health.

V is TRBV18 and J is TRBJ2-5; the D call from TCRdb, TRBD1, cannot be confirmed without DNA. Germline CDR1 KGHSH, CDR2 LQKENI. The CDR3 extends over 15 amino acids. CDR3 residues: CASSPRDREQETQYF.

V gene TRBV14 combines with J gene TRBJ2-3; TCRdb proposes TRBD2, but this gene call is untestable without DNA. The V gene's germline CDR1 is SGHDN and CDR2 FVKESK. The CDR3 length is 16 residues. The CDR3 here is CASSQKAGTFTDTQYF.

V usage is TRBV5-5 and J usage is TRBJ1-6. The CDR3 is made up of 11 amino acids. Germline values: CDR1 SGHKS, CDR2 YYEKEE (reference sequence). This CDR3 is CASSSDSPLHF. Full variable domain (rest looked up from reference TRBV5-5 and TRBJ1-6): DAGVTQSPTHLIKTRGQQVTLRCSPISGHKSVSWYQQVLGQGPQFIFQYYEKEERGRGNFPDRFSARQFPNYSSELNVNALLLGDSALYLCASSSDSPLHFGNGTRLTVT.

This sequence joins TRBV4-1 and TRBJ2-5; TCRdb's assignment of TRBD1 cannot be checked, as there is no DNA. The CDR3 length is 15 residues. Germline values: CDR1 MGHRA, CDR2 YSYEKL. CDR3 amino acids: CASSQGPGTAETQYF.

The chain carries TRBV24-1 and TRBJ2-1. Looked up from germline, CDR1 is KGHDR and CDR2 is SFDVKD. CDR3 length equals 17 residues. CDR3 protein: CATSDPQSGKPYNEQFF.

V and J are TRBV12-3 or TRBV12-4 and TRBJ2-1; lacking DNA, the TRBD2 call made by TCRdb goes unchecked. The CDR3 has 16 amino acids. The CDR3 spells CASSLSGIAIYNEQFF.

This chain links TRBV11-2 with TRBJ2-2; TCRdb reports TRBD2, a call that lacks DNA to check it against. CDR3 length: 13 amino acids. Per germline, CDR1 SGHAT and CDR2 FQNNGV. CDR3 amino acids: CTCGLTNTGELFF. Filled out from reference TRBV11-2 and TRBJ2-2, the complete variable domain reads EAGVAQSPRYKIIEKRQSVAFWCNPISGHATLYWYQQILGQGPKLLIQFQNNGVVDDSQLPKDRFSAERLKGVDSTLKIQPAKLEDSAVYLCTCGLTNTGELFFGEGSRLTVL.

The chain links TRBV4-3 to TRBJ2-1; TCRdb gives TRBD2 as the D gene, but with no DNA this cannot be confirmed. The CDR3 is 17 residues long. Germline CDR1 reads LGHNA; CDR2 reads YSLEER. CDR3 loop: CASSPSPSGTSYNEQFF.